These 28 T cell receptor beta chains share one sample of origin, sequenced in a study of OX40 agonist ivuxolimab in advanced cancers. The repertoire was sequenced with immunoSEQ multiplex PCR; TCRdb's copy has only in-frame clones and lacks some. The sample lists 75,000 to 100,000 clones; around nine tenths were seen once. Sequences were derived from CD4+ or CD8+ T cells sorted from blood, sampled in a trial of the OX40 agonist ivuxolimab. The source is an adult with an advanced solid tumor such as melanoma, head and neck, liver or kidney cancer.

The chain links TRBV7-2 to TRBJ2-2, with D hard to call. The V end was cut by 4 bases, the J end by 0 bases, with 9 bases between. CDR3 length: 15 residues. CDR1 and CDR2 from the germline V gene are SGHTA and FQGNSA. The CDR3 sequence: CASSSQTTNTGELFF. The CDR3 DNA is TGTGCCAGCAGCTCTCAGACAACGAACACCGGGGAGCTGTTTTTT.

This chain uses TRBV4-2 with TRBJ2-1; 9 bases fit TRBD1. The CDR3 has 15 amino acids. Germline V CDR1 and CDR2: LGHNA, YNFKEQ. Germline trimming cut 1 base from V and 7 bases from J; bases unmatched to any gene: 5. The chain's CDR3 is CASSQVGQGRNEQFF. CDR3 DNA: TGTGCCAGCAGCCAAGTGGGACAGGGTAGGAATGAGCAGTTCTTC.

The chain combines TRBV7-9 with TRBJ1-4; no clear D. Per germline, CDR1 SEHNR and CDR2 FQNEAQ (reference sequence). Trimming took 3 bases from V and 5 from J, leaving 13 bases between them. The CDR3 is 15 residues long. The CDR3 region has the DNA TGTGCCAGCAGCTTGAGGACCGGGGAGAATGAAAAACTGTTTTTT. Amino acid sequence: CASSLRTGENEKLFF. Supplemented by reference TRBV7-9 and TRBJ1-4, the full variable domain reads DTGVSQNPRHKITKRGQNVTFRCDPISEHNRLYWYRQTLGQGPEFLTYFQNEAQLEKSRLLSDRFSAERPKGSFSTLEIQRTEQGDSAMYLCASSLRTGENEKLFFGSGTQLSVL.

V is TRBV30 and J is TRBJ1-2; D gene ambiguous. Trimming shortened V by 0 bases and J by 6 bases, and 14 bases separated the two germline ends. This CDR3 has 14 residues. In germline, CDR1 is GTSNPN, CDR2 SVGIG (reference sequence). The CDR3: CAWSVRWERNGYTF. The CDR3 DNA sequence: TGTGCCTGGAGTGTACGGTGGGAAAGAAATGGCTACACCTTC.

The chain recombines TRBV7-2 with TRBJ2-6, with D uncertain. Deletions cut 2 bases from V and 0 bases from J, with 11 bases between. CDR3 length equals 17 residues. The germline gives CDR1 SGHTA, CDR2 FQGNSA. The CDR3 is CASSLTQMSSGANVLTF. In nucleotides, the CDR3 is TGTGCCAGCAGCTTAACCCAAATGAGCTCTGGGGCCAACGTCCTGACTTTC.

This clone was counted once. This chain links TRBV7-2 with TRBJ2-5, with D uncertain. The CDR3 sequence is 14 residues long. V shed 4 bases and J shed 5 bases, with 14 bases lying between them. Germline V CDR1 and CDR2: SGHTA, FQGNSA. This chain's CDR3 is CASSYLLGRETQYF. Written as DNA, the CDR3 is TGTGCCAGCAGCTACCTCTTAGGGCGGGAGACCCAGTACTTC.

This chain connects TRBV11-1 to TRBJ2-7; TRBD1 aligns across 8 bases. J lost 4 bases, V lost 2 bases, and 7 bases had no gene match. CDR3 length equals 15 residues. Germline-derived CDR1 and CDR2 are SGHAT and FQDESV (reference sequence). CDR3 DNA sequence: TGTGCCAGCAGCTTAAACAGGGGGAGCTTATACGAGCAGTACTTC. The encoded protein is CASSLNRGSLYEQYF.

The chain combines TRBV19 with TRBJ2-1, with TRBD2 identical over 10 bases. V was clipped by 3 bases and J by 9 bases; unmatched bases: 2. CDR3 length equals 13 residues. Germline V gene sequence: CDR1 LNHDA, CDR2 SQIVND (reference sequence). For the CDR3, the DNA is TGTGCCAGTAGTATGCAGCGGGAGGGTGAGCAGTTCTTC. It encodes CASSMQREGEQFF.

J is TRBJ2-1 and V is TRBV5-4; 9 bases are shared with TRBD1. The germline V gene encodes CDR1 SGHNT and CDR2 YYREEE (reference sequence). V lost 5 bases, J lost 2 bases, and 5 bases stayed unmatched. The CDR3 is 15 amino acids. The CDR3, as DNA: TGTGCCAGCAGTGACGGGACAGGGCCCTACAATGAGCAGTTCTTC. Protein sequence: CASSDGTGPYNEQFF. Complete variable domain (other parts from reference TRBV5-4 and TRBJ2-1): ETGVTQSPTHLIKTRGQQVTLRCSSQSGHNTVSWYQQALGQGPQFIFQYYREEENGRGNFPPRFSGLQFPNYSSELNVNALELDDSALYLCASSDGTGPYNEQFFGPGTRLTVL.

This clone was detected only once. The chain uses TRBV5-6 and TRBJ2-7, with a weak D call TRBD2 (8 bases). The V end was cut by 6 bases, the J end by 4 bases, with 26 bases between. The CDR3 is made up of 17 amino acids. Germline V gene lookup returns CDR1 SGHDT and CDR2 YYEEEE. DNA for the CDR3: TGTGCCAGCACCCCCGGGGGGGCGACAGGGTATAGGTACGAGCAGTACTTC. Translating gives CASTPGGATGYRYEQYF.

This clone was recorded a few times. The V call is TRBV6-1, the J call TRBJ2-5; D may be TRBD1 (6 bases). CDR1 is MNHNS and CDR2 is SASEGT in the germline V gene. Between the trimmed V and J ends, which lost 8 bases and 2 bases, there was a span of 12 bases. The CDR3 loop spans 13 amino acids. The CDR3 DNA reads TGTGCCAGCTCACAGGGATTTCAAGAGACCCAGTACTTC. The encoded protein is CASSQGFQETQYF.

This chain connects TRBV18 to TRBJ2-5; 12 positions agree with TRBD2. CDR3 size: 17 residues. Germline V gene lookup returns CDR1 KGHSH and CDR2 LQKENI. V lost 0 bases, J lost 4 bases, and 6 bases stayed unmatched. The chain's CDR3 is CASSPPGLAGSLETQYF. The CDR3, as DNA: TGTGCCAGCTCACCACCCGGACTAGCGGGGAGTTTAGAGACCCAGTACTTC.

The chain uses TRBV28 and TRBJ2-3, with D uncertain. V lost 5 bases and J 8 bases, leaving 11 bases between the germline ends. The V gene's germline CDR1 is MDHEN and CDR2 SYDVKM. The CDR3 loop spans 12 amino acids. The CDR3 loop reads CASSPPAVTQYF. CDR3 in DNA: TGTGCCAGCAGTCCCCCAGCAGTTACGCAGTATTTT.

J is TRBJ1-6 and V is TRBV19; 8 nucleotides align to TRBD1. V was clipped by 3 bases and J by 10 bases; unmatched bases: 11. This CDR3 comprises 16 residues. Germline V gene lookup returns CDR1 LNHDA and CDR2 SQIVND (reference sequence). The CDR3 coding sequence is TGTGCCAGTAGTATGAGGTGGACAGGGAATGCGTCACCCCTCCACTTT. As protein: CASSMRWTGNASPLHF.

The V gene is TRBV29-1, the J gene TRBJ2-1; D might be TRBD1 (6 bases). From germline, CDR1 is SQVTM and CDR2 ANQGSEA. Trimming stripped 6 bases from V and 4 bases from J, with 16 bases between. The CDR3 spans 14 residues. The CDR3 is CSVTGPGIYNEQFF. The CDR3 DNA reads as TGCAGCGTGACAGGTCCGGGAATTTACAATGAGCAGTTCTTC.

This clone was seen a single time. This chain uses TRBV6-6 with TRBJ2-3; 11 bases map to TRBD1. CDR1 and CDR2 from the germline V gene are MNHNY and SVGAGI (reference sequence). Trimming removed 6 bases from V and 4 bases from J; junction bases left unmatched: 9. This CDR3 spans 16 amino acids. The CDR3, as DNA: TGTGCCAGCAGACTTACGGACAGGGGGCTCGCAGATACGCAGTATTTT. Amino acid sequence: CASRLTDRGLADTQYF.

The J gene is TRBJ2-7, the V gene TRBV18; no clear D. V shed 4 bases and J shed 2 bases, with 9 bases lying between them. CDR3 length equals 13 residues. Looked up from germline, CDR1 is KGHSH and CDR2 is LQKENI. The CDR3 loop is CASSLSRTYEQYF. As DNA, the CDR3 is TGTGCCAGCTCACTATCCCGAACCTACGAGCAGTACTTC.

V is TRBV28 and J is TRBJ2-7; a possible D gene is TRBD1 (5 bases). V dropped 7 bases and J dropped 5 bases, with 15 bases sitting between them. The V gene's germline CDR1 is MDHEN and CDR2 SYDVKM. This CDR3 contains 13 residues. CDR3 sequence (DNA): TGTGCCAGCAACCCCCAGGGTTTCCACGAGCAGTACTTC. This sequence encodes CASNPQGFHEQYF.

V usage is TRBV7-9 and J usage is TRBJ2-2; 8 nucleotides line up with TRBD2. This CDR3 is 15 amino acids long. Germline trimming cut 5 bases from V and 1 base from J; bases unmatched to any gene: 3. The germline CDR1 and CDR2 sequences are SEHNR and FQNEAQ (reference sequence). The CDR3 DNA is TGTGCCAGCAGCATGAGCGGGAGGAACACCGGGGAGCTGTTTTTT. Residues: CASSMSGRNTGELFF.

The chain recombines TRBV9 with TRBJ2-1, with a tentative D call TRBD2 (5 bases). Looked up from germline, CDR1 is SGDLS and CDR2 is YYNGEE. The V gene lost 0 bases and the J gene lost 3 bases, with 13 bases spanning the gap. CDR3 length: 16 amino acids. The CDR3: CASSVDPGRHYNEQFF. The CDR3 coding sequence is TGTGCCAGCAGCGTAGATCCGGGAAGGCACTACAATGAGCAGTTCTTC.

This chain joins TRBV30 and TRBJ1-3; D might be TRBD1 (5 bases). V was cut by 7 bases and J by 4 bases, with 17 bases left in between. The CDR3 covers 14 residues. CDR1 is GTSNPN and CDR2 is SVGIG in the germline V gene (reference sequence). CDR3 region: CAFRDHQIGNTIYF. CDR3 bases: TGTGCCTTCCGGGACCATCAAATCGGAAACACCATATATTTT.

With regard to this clone: The sample contains more than one DNA sequence encoding this CDR3. The genes are TRBV27 and TRBJ2-6, with no clear D. Germline V gene sequence: CDR1 MNHEY, CDR2 SMNVEV (reference sequence). V lost 3 bases, J lost 0 bases, and 0 bases lay in between. The length of the CDR3 is 13 residues. CDR3 protein: CASSFSGANVLTF. The DNA of the CDR3 is TGTGCCAGCAGTTTCTCTGGGGCCAACGTCCTGACTTTC.

The chain has TRBV28 and TRBJ2-5; 8 nucleotides align to TRBD2. Germline trimming cut 2 bases from V and 2 bases from J; bases unmatched to any gene: 10. The germline CDR1 and CDR2 sequences are MDHEN and SYDVKM. The CDR3 runs 17 residues. CDR3 protein: CASSLGRGTSGQETQYF. CDR3 DNA sequence: TGTGCCAGCAGTTTAGGAAGGGGTACTAGCGGTCAAGAGACCCAGTACTTC.

V usage is TRBV19 and J usage is TRBJ1-3; maybe TRBD1 (6 bases). Germline V gives CDR1 LNHDA, CDR2 SQIVND (reference sequence). Between the trimmed V and J ends, which lost 6 bases and 0 bases, there was a span of 12 bases. This CDR3 is built from 15 residues. The CDR3 nucleotides are TGTGCCAGTAGCCTTGACAGGAGCTCTGGAAACACCATATATTTT. Protein product: CASSLDRSSGNTIYF.

The chain employs TRBV7-7 and TRBJ2-5; 8 nucleotides line up with TRBD2. The CDR3 loop spans 15 amino acids. Germline loops: CDR1 SSHAT, CDR2 FNYEAQ (reference sequence). Trimming took 2 bases from V and 4 from J; bases not matched to a gene: 6. CDR3 loop: CASSLNAGGGETQYF. CDR3 sequence (DNA): TGTGCCAGCAGCTTAAACGCGGGAGGAGGAGAGACCCAGTACTTC.

The V and J genes are TRBV7-6 and TRBJ2-3; 13 bases are shared with TRBD2. V was clipped by 5 bases and J by 4 bases; unmatched bases: 9. From germline, CDR1 is SGHVS and CDR2 FNYEAQ. The CDR3 contains 17 residues. The CDR3 is CASSPRTSGSLADTQYF. The CDR3 nucleotides are TGTGCCAGCAGCCCGCGGACTAGCGGGAGTCTCGCAGATACGCAGTATTTT.

The gene calls are TRBV6-6 and TRBJ2-5; D uncertain. V was trimmed by 0 bases and J by 5 bases, leaving 7 bases between them. Germline lookup yields CDR1 MNHNY and CDR2 SVGAGI (reference sequence). The CDR3 has 13 residues. CDR3 sequence reads: CASSYSSRETQYF. CDR3 nucleotides: TGTGCCAGCAGTTACTCGAGTCGGGAGACCCAGTACTTC.

The CDR3 nucleotides are TGTGCCAGTAGTATTTCGGGCAGGGCCTACGAGCAGTACTTC. Amino acids: CASSISGRAYEQYF. The rearrangement uses TRBV19 and TRBJ2-7, with a tentative D call TRBD1 (5 bases). The V end was cut by 3 bases, the J end by 2 bases, with 11 bases between. This CDR3 comprises 14 residues. Germline CDR1 and CDR2: LNHDA and SQIVND (reference sequence).